A single sample gave rise to the 15 T cell receptor beta chains below, sequenced in a study of cytomegalovirus exposure and HLA in healthy donors. Profiled with immunoSEQ multiplex PCR; TCRdb holds only in-frame clones, not every one. The table lists about 240,000 clones, around 86% of them singletons. Sequenced: PBMCs. All receptors derive from a woman aged 25 to 39 in good health and CMV-seropositive.

The chain links TRBV5-1 to TRBJ2-1; D remains unclear. V lost 0 bases and J lost 6, with 16 bases in between. Germline V gene lookup returns CDR1 SGHRS and CDR2 YFSETQ. The CDR3 spans 16 residues. In nucleotides, the CDR3 is TGCGCCAGCAGCTTGGGTTACAGTAATCAATTCAATGAGCAGTTCTTC. It specifies CASSLGYSNQFNEQFF.

The chain employs TRBV7-6 and TRBJ2-1; 11 nucleotides agree with TRBD2. The ends lost 5 bases at V and 15 bases at J; junction bases unmatched: 6. This CDR3 is 12 amino acids long. Looked up from germline, CDR1 is SGHVS and CDR2 is FNYEAQ. The CDR3 loop is CASSPGLAGLFF. The CDR3 nucleotides are TGTGCCAGCAGCCCAGGACTAGCGGGCCTGTTCTTC.

This chain uses TRBV7-6 with TRBJ1-4; D possibly corresponds to TRBD1 (5 bases). CDR1 is SGHVS and CDR2 is FNYEAQ in the germline V gene. The CDR3 sequence is 14 residues long. V dropped 1 base and J dropped 7 bases, with 10 bases sitting between them. This chain's CDR3 is CASSLELRGEKLFF. In nucleotides, the CDR3 is TGTGCCAGCAGCTTAGAACTAAGGGGTGAAAAACTGTTTTTT.

This clone showed up just once. The chain is built from TRBV5-1 and TRBJ2-5, with 7 bases aligning to TRBD1. This CDR3 is 14 amino acids long. Per germline, CDR1 SGHRS and CDR2 YFSETQ. V was clipped by 4 bases and J by 3 bases; unmatched bases: 6. CDR3 residues: CASSPLTGEETQYF. CDR3 nucleotides: TGCGCCAGCAGCCCGCTAACAGGGGAAGAGACCCAGTACTTC.

This chain connects TRBV11-2 to TRBJ2-5, with D possibly being TRBD1 (6 bases). V was trimmed by 4 bases and J by 5 bases, leaving 14 bases between them. This CDR3 has 14 amino acids. The germline V gene has CDR1 SGHAT and CDR2 FQNNGV. The CDR3 DNA reads TGTGCCAGCAGCTCGTCAGGGGTTGGGGAGACCCAGTACTTC. This sequence encodes CASSSSGVGETQYF.

The chain carries TRBV5-4 and TRBJ1-1, with no clear D. Trimming took 0 bases from V and 5 from J, leaving 11 bases between them. Germline CDR1 and CDR2: SGHNT and YYREEE (reference sequence). This CDR3 is 14 amino acids long. The CDR3 region is CASSLATLGTEAFF. For the CDR3, the DNA is TGTGCCAGCAGCTTGGCCACTCTAGGAACTGAAGCTTTCTTT.

The chain joins TRBV29-1 to TRBJ2-1; possible D gene TRBD1, 5 bases. Trimming cost V 4 bases and J 4 bases, with 11 bases left between them. This CDR3 comprises 13 residues. Per germline, CDR1 SQVTM and CDR2 ANQGSEA. The CDR3 region has the DNA TGCAGCGTTGGGAGACAGATTTACAATGAGCAGTTCTTC. Its translation is CSVGRQIYNEQFF.

The V call is TRBV6-1, the J call TRBJ1-2; 7 nucleotides line up with TRBD1. Looked up from germline, CDR1 is MNHNS and CDR2 is SASEGT. This CDR3 has 17 residues. J was trimmed by 1 base and V by 1 base; bases with no gene match: 9. The CDR3 DNA is TGTGCCAGCAGTGAAGTGAAGAGAGGGGGCCTTAACTATGGCTACACCTTC. Protein sequence: CASSEVKRGGLNYGYTF.

The chain couples TRBV6-5 to TRBJ2-3, with 11 bases lining up with TRBD2. After removal of 0 bases from V and 6 bases from J, the junction contained 5 bases not matched to a gene. The CDR3 loop spans 16 amino acids. Germline CDR1 and CDR2: MNHEY and SVGAGI. In nucleotides, the CDR3 is TGTGCCAGCAGTTACTCGACTAGCGGGATCAGGGATACGCAGTATTTT. The encoded protein is CASSYSTSGIRDTQYF.

The V and J genes are TRBV7-3 and TRBJ2-2, with D uncertain. Germline V CDR1 and CDR2: SGHTA, FQGTGA. This CDR3 comprises 16 residues. With 4 bases removed from V and 1 base from J, the gap between germline ends came to 13 bases. The CDR3 DNA reads TGTGCCAGCAGCTCCCAGGATATCAGGAACACCGGGGAGCTGTTTTTT. It codes for CASSSQDIRNTGELFF. The full variable domain, with the rest looked up from reference TRBV7-3 and TRBJ2-2, is GAGVSQTPSNKVTEKGKYVELRCDPISGHTALYWYRQSLGQGPEFLIYFQGTGAADDSGLPNDRFFAVRPEGSVSTLKIQRTERGDSAVYLCASSSQDIRNTGELFFGEGSRLTVL.

The DNA of the CDR3 is TGTGCCAGTAGTCCGGCGGGGCAGGGCCTCAATCAGCCCCAGCATTTT. Protein sequence: CASSPAGQGLNQPQHF. The genes are TRBV19 and TRBJ1-5; D perhaps matches TRBD1 (5 bases). The germline V and J ends were trimmed by 5 bases and 3 bases, with 17 bases remaining between them. The CDR3 extends over 16 amino acids. Germline lookup yields CDR1 LNHDA and CDR2 SQIVND (reference sequence).

This chain connects TRBV5-1 to TRBJ2-5, with TRBD1 identical over 7 bases. This CDR3 is built from 19 residues. The ends lost 7 bases at V and 4 bases at J; junction bases unmatched: 25. Germline CDR1 SGHRS, CDR2 YFSETQ. In DNA form, the CDR3 reads TGCGCCAGCTCTACTCTCCTTCTAAACCCTAGACAGGGTTCAGAGACCCAGTACTTC. This sequence encodes CASSTLLLNPRQGSETQYF.

V is TRBV7-3 and J is TRBJ2-1; tentatively, D is TRBD2 (6 bases). The germline V gene encodes CDR1 SGHTA and CDR2 FQGTGA. CDR3 size: 17 residues. V lost 4 bases, J lost 0 bases, and 16 bases lay in between. The CDR3: CASSSRDSGSSYNEQFF. In DNA form, the CDR3 reads TGTGCCAGCAGCTCCCGGGACTCTGGCAGCTCCTACAATGAGCAGTTCTTC.

The rearrangement uses TRBV27 and TRBJ2-7, with TRBD2 matching 9 bases. Germline values: CDR1 MNHEY, CDR2 SMNVEV (reference sequence). V gave up 5 bases and J gave up 3 bases; unmatched junction bases: 2. The CDR3 loop spans 13 amino acids. CDR3: CASSGREGYEQYF. The CDR3 nucleotides read TGTGCCAGCAGTGGGCGGGAGGGCTACGAGCAGTACTTC.

The chain carries TRBV11-3 and TRBJ1-2; D gene ambiguous. V gave up 5 bases and J gave up 3 bases, with 10 bases separating them. Germline CDR1 SGHNT, CDR2 YENEEA. The length of the CDR3 is 13 residues. The CDR3 here is CASSPGRDYGYTF. Here the CDR3 DNA reads TGTGCCAGCAGCCCCGGGAGAGACTATGGCTACACCTTC.